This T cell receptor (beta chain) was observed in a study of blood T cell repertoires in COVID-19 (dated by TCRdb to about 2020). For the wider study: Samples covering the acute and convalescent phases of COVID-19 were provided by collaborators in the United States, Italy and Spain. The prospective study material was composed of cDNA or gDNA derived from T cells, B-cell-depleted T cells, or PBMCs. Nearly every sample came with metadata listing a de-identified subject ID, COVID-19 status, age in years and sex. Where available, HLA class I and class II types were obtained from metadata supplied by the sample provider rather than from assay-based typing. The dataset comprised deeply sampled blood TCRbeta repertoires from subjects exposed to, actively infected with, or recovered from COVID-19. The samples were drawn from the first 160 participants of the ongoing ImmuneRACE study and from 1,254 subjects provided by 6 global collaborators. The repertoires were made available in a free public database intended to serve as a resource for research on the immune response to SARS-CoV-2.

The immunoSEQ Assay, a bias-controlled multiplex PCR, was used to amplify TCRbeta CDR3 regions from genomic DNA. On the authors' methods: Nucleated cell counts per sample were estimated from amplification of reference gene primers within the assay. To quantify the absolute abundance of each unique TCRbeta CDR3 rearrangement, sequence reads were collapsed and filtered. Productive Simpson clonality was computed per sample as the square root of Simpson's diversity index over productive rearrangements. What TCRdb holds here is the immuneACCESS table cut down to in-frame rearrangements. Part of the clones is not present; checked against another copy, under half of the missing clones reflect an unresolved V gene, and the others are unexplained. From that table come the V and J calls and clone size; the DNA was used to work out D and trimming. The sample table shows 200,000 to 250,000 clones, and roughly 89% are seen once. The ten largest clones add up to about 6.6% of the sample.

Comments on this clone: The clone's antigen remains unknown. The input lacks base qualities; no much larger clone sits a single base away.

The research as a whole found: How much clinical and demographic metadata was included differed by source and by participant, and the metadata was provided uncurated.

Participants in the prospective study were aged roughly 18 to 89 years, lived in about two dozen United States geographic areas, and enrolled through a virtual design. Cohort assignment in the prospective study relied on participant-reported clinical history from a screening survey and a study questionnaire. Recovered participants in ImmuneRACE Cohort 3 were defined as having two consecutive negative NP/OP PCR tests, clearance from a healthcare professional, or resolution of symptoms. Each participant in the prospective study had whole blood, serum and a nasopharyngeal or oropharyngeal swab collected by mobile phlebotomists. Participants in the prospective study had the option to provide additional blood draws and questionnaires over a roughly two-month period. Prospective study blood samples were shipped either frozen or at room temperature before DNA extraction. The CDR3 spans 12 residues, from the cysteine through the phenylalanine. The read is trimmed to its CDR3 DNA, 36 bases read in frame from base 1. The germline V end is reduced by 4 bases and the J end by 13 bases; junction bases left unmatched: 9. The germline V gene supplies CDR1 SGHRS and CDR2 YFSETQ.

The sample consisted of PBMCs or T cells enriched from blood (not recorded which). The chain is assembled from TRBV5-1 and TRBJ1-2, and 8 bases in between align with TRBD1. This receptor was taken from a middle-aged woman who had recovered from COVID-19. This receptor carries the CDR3 CASSPRTGLTTF. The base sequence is TGCGCCAGCAGCCCACGGACAGGGTTAACCACCTTC.